This T cell receptor (beta chain) was captured in a study of CD8 T cells in Susac syndrome. Study findings and constraints: The study admitted that it had a relatively small number of individuals in its TCR sequencing and HLA analysis.

Sequencing targeted TCR beta in T cells from blood (CD8+ and CD4+). The multiple sclerosis controls comprised treatment-naive patients whose relapsing-remitting disease was stable or active. Through negative isolation, CD4+ and CD8+ T cells were obtained, while TEMRA cells were enriched using FACS. An amount of RNA that ranged from 0.5 to 1 ug was reverse transcribed with random hexamers. TCRdb recomputed calls from the immunoSEQ multiplex PCR reads with MiXCR, one row per CDR3 protein. The sample lists about 300,000 distinct CDR3 sequences, roughly 94% seen once, with about 0.07% in the top ten. CDR3 size: 14 residues. V lost 4 bases and J lost 1, with 9 bases in between. Germline CDR1 is MGHDK and CDR2 is SYGVNS. Remarks on this clonotype: Its antigen remains unknown.

What was sequenced was CD4+ T cells from PBMCs. The sequence was collected from a human donor with multiple sclerosis. The chain has TRBV25-1 and TRBJ2-3; D gene unclear. The CDR3 region is CASSGGLGTDTQYF. The CDR3 region has the DNA TGTGCCAGCAGTGGAGGTTTGGGCACAGATACGCAGTATTTT.